These 31 T cell receptor beta chains came from one sample sequenced in a study of tissue T cells after allogeneic stem cell transplantation. Time point meaning: mouse harvest day 14 after allogeneic transplant. The graft held 10^6 splenic CD5+ T cells and 10^7 T-cell-depleted bone marrow cells. Only in-frame clones appear in the TCRdb table, and some are missing; sequencing was by immunoSEQ multiplex PCR. The sample records some 9,300 clones, roughly 34% being singletons. The sample consisted of skin. These receptors all stem from a female BALB/c mouse given C57BL/6 T cells with graft-versus-host disease after an allogeneic hematopoietic cell transplant.

As to this clone: Genes and germline are mouse. The read gets to within 1 residue of the CDR3 end, and the germline J gene fills in the rest. The V and J genes are TRBV4 and TRBJ2-5; tentative D call: TRBD1 (6 bases). Germline lookup yields CDR1 LGHDT and CDR2 YNNKQL (reference sequence). The CDR3 loop spans 13 amino acids. Trimming pared 5 bases from V and 2 bases from J, leaving 8 bases between. Incomplete CDR3 DNA: TGTGCCAGCAGCGGGACACCCCAAGACACCCAGTAC. Its protein product is CASSGTPQDTQY. The entire CDR3 protein is CASSGTPQDTQYF.

By its share, this clone is medium-sized. All gene names here are mouse names. The read ends 1 residue early relative to the CDR3; the germline J gene fills the gap. V is TRBV23 and J is TRBJ1-4; the table calls TRBD1, which could not be checked here. CDR3 length equals 14 residues. Germline V gene sequence: CDR1 KGHTA, CDR2 FQNQQP. This CDR3 reads CSSSPGTGNERLFF. CDR3 DNA (partial): TGCTCCAGCAGCCCCGGGACAGGGAACGAAAGATTATTT.

The table lists this clone with a few counts. Any gene name here is a mouse gene name. The read terminates 1 residue ahead of where the CDR3 ends, so the germline J gene completes it. Distinct nucleotide sequences in the sample also encode this CDR3. J is TRBJ2-2 and V is TRBV26; D uncertain. V lost 2 bases and J lost 1, with 8 bases in between. Germline CDR1 reads KGHPV; CDR2 reads FQNQEV (reference sequence). This CDR3 contains 15 residues. Partial CDR3 DNA: TGTGCCAGCAGTCTGGGTGGAGGAAACACCGGGCAGCTCTAC. Protein sequence: CASSLGGGNTGQLY. The entire CDR3 reads CASSLGGGNTGQLYF. Combining the CDR3 with reference TRBV26 and TRBJ2-2 gives the whole variable domain NSKVIQTPRYLVKGQGQKAKMRCIPEKGHPVVFWYQQNKNNEFKFLINFQNQEVLQQIDMTEKRFSAECPSNSPCSLEIQSSEAGDSALYLCASSLGGGNTGQLYFGEGSKLTVL.

A note on this clone: The genes are named according to mouse. The sequenced fragment ends 1 residue before the CDR3 boundary, so the rest is inferred from the germline J gene. The rearrangement links TRBV26 to TRBJ1-2; possible D gene TRBD1, 6 bases. V was clipped by 4 bases and J by 2 bases, with 8 bases between them. The CDR3 loop spans 13 amino acids. Germline CDR1 is KGHPV and CDR2 is FQNQEV (reference sequence). The sequenced CDR3 bases are TGTGCCAGCAGTCACAGGGAGAACTCCGACTACACC. This translates into CASSHRENSDYT. The CDR3 in full is CASSHRENSDYTF. The entire variable domain, with the rest obtained from reference TRBV26 and TRBJ1-2, is as follows: NSKVIQTPRYLVKGQGQKAKMRCIPEKGHPVVFWYQQNKNNEFKFLINFQNQEVLQQIDMTEKRFSAECPSNSPCSLEIQSSEAGDSALYLCASSHRENSDYTFGSGTRLLVI.

Sample share makes this clone large. All gene names here are mouse names. The read ends 1 residue before the CDR3 terminus; that terminus is restored from the germline J gene. V gene TRBV15 combines with J gene TRBJ2-3; no firm D call. This CDR3 region has 14 residues. Germline lookup yields CDR1 SGHND and CDR2 FRSKSL. Trimming took 1 base from V and 1 from J, leaving 6 bases between them. Partial CDR3 DNA: TGTGCCAGCAGTTTAGGCGTGGGTGCAGAAACGCTGTAT. It codes for CASSLGVGAETLY. The whole CDR3 protein reads CASSLGVGAETLYF.

Turning to this clone: The genes and germline here are from mouse. The read halts 1 residue ahead of the CDR3 end, with the missing end drawn from the germline J gene. The V gene is TRBV26, the J gene TRBJ2-4; possible D gene TRBD1, 5 bases. Trimming shortened V by 2 bases and J by 6 bases, and 6 bases separated the two germline ends. CDR3 length: 12 amino acids. Per germline, CDR1 KGHPV and CDR2 FQNQEV (reference sequence). The CDR3 region is CASSLKGNTLYF. The covered CDR3 bases are TGTGCCAGCAGTCTGAAGGGGAACACCTTGTAC.

In regard to this clone: Genes and germline are mouse. The read falls 1 residue short of the CDR3 end, and the missing part is taken from the germline J gene. This chain links TRBV3 with TRBJ2-7; D perhaps matches TRBD1 (5 bases). V lost 5 bases and J 3 bases, leaving 11 bases between the germline ends. This CDR3 is built from 13 residues. The V gene's germline CDR1 is SNHLY and CDR2 FYNGKV (reference sequence). CDR3 bases read: TGTGCCAGCAGCCCGCGACAGATCTATGAACAGTAC. It codes for CASSPRQIYEQY. The CDR3 as a whole reads CASSPRQIYEQYF.

Concerning this clone itself: Gene names and germline match the mouse. The read comes to an end 1 residue before the CDR3 does, leaving the germline J gene to fill in the end. The V and J genes are TRBV12-2 and TRBJ1-4; 7 bases agree with TRBD1. Looked up from germline, CDR1 is SGHLS and CDR2 is HYDKME. V trimming: 1 base; J trimming: 6 bases; junction bases outside the gene matches: 16. This CDR3 has 18 residues. Partial CDR3 DNA: TGTGCCAGCTCTCTGGTTACCCGACGACAGGGAAGGGACGAAAGATTATTT. The encoded protein is CASSLVTRRQGRDERLF. The full CDR3 is CASSLVTRRQGRDERLFF. Full variable domain (rest looked up from reference TRBV12-2 and TRBJ1-4): NSGVVQSPRYIIKGKGERSILKCIPISGHLSVAWYQQTQGQELKFFIQHYDKMERDKGNLPSRFSVQQFDDYHSEMNMSALELEDSAVYFCASSLVTRRQGRDERLFFGHGTKLSVL.

A remark on this clone: Germline and genes here are mouse. The CDR3 goes on 1 residue after the read ends, and that part is filled in from the germline J gene. This sequence joins TRBV26 and TRBJ1-4; TRBD1 aligns across 9 bases. Germline CDR1 KGHPV, CDR2 FQNQEV (reference sequence). The CDR3 has 14 amino acids. The V gene end was trimmed by 5 bases and the J gene end by 4 bases; junction bases not matched to a gene: 2. CDR3 DNA, as far as it was read: TGTGCCAGCAGTGGACAGGGGTTCAACGAAAGATTATTT. This translates into CASSGQGFNERLF. The full CDR3 protein reads CASSGQGFNERLFF.

Notes on this clone: A read error likely explains this, since a far larger clone differs by one base. Mouse germline and gene names are used. The sequence runs out 1 residue before the end of the CDR3; the remainder is reconstructed from the germline J gene. The chain is built from TRBV19 and TRBJ2-1; 8 bases are shared with TRBD1. The V gene end was trimmed by 4 bases and the J gene end by 6 bases; junction bases not matched to a gene: 3. This CDR3 is built from 13 residues. Germline V gene data show CDR1 as FNHDT and CDR2 as SITEND (reference sequence). CDR3 bases read: TGTGCCAGCAGTGTCAGGGGGCTTGCTGAGCAGTTC. Amino acids: CASSVRGLAEQF. The CDR3 in its entirety is CASSVRGLAEQFF.

Within the sample, this clone is medium-sized. Gene names and germline refer to mouse. The sequenced part of the CDR3 DNA is TGTGCCAGCAGCCAAGACGGGGGATTTGCAGAAACGCTGTAT. Residues: CASSQDGGFAETLY. The complete CDR3 sequence is CASSQDGGFAETLYF. J is TRBJ2-3 and V is TRBV2; D may match TRBD1 or TRBD2 (5 bases each). The missing CDR3 end, 1 residue past where the read stops, is filled in from the germline J gene. The CDR3 is made up of 15 amino acids. CDR1 and CDR2 from the germline V gene are LGHNA and YSYQKL. The V and J ends lost 0 bases and 2 bases respectively, with 9 bases between them.

Notes on this clone: Gene names refer to mouse genes. The sequenced fragment ends 1 residue before the CDR3 boundary, so the rest is inferred from the germline J gene. The rearrangement links TRBV13-2 to TRBJ2-4; no definite D call. The CDR3 consists of 13 residues. V dropped 0 bases and J dropped 4 bases, with 6 bases sitting between them. Germline CDR1 reads NNHNN; CDR2 reads SYGAGS (reference sequence). Partial CDR3 DNA: TGTGCCAGCGGTGATGCTGACAAAAACACCTTGTAC. This gives the protein CASGDADKNTLY. The whole CDR3 reads CASGDADKNTLYF.

With regard to this clone: These gene names are mouse names. CDR3 DNA (partial): TGTGCCAGCAGCTCCCGGGACAGGGGGAACGAAAGATTATTT. Encoded protein: CASSSRDRGNERLF. The full CDR3 reads CASSSRDRGNERLFF. The rearrangement links TRBV3 to TRBJ1-4, with 11 bases matching TRBD1. The observed sequence ends 1 residue before the CDR3 terminus, with the missing tail filled in from the germline J gene. Germline CDR1 SNHLY, CDR2 FYNGKV (reference sequence). The V and J ends lost 4 bases and 5 bases, in that order; junction bases with no gene match: 3. The CDR3 consists of 15 residues.

This clone appeared a single time. Genes and germline are mouse. The read falls 1 residue short of the CDR3 end, and the missing part is taken from the germline J gene. The gene calls are TRBV26 and TRBJ1-1; 7 bases are a match to TRBD1. Germline loops: CDR1 KGHPV, CDR2 FQNQEV (reference sequence). The CDR3 is made up of 14 amino acids. V lost 3 bases, J lost 4 bases, and 5 bases stayed unmatched. This chain's CDR3 is CASSLRTGGTEVFF. The CDR3 DNA, read in part, is TGTGCCAGCAGTCTTAGGACAGGTGGCACAGAAGTCTTC. Full variable domain (rest looked up from reference TRBV26 and TRBJ1-1): NSKVIQTPRYLVKGQGQKAKMRCIPEKGHPVVFWYQQNKNNEFKFLINFQNQEVLQQIDMTEKRFSAECPSNSPCSLEIQSSEAGDSALYLCASSLRTGGTEVFFGKGTRLTVV.

This clone was recorded once. Each gene name is a mouse one. The read gets to within 1 residue of the CDR3 end, and the germline J gene fills in the rest. The chain links TRBV4 to TRBJ1-2; D gene uncertain. CDR1 LGHDT and CDR2 YNNKQL come from the germline V gene (reference sequence). Deletions cut 3 bases from V and 5 bases from J, with 7 bases between. This CDR3 contains 12 residues. The CDR3 loop reads CASSYGDSDYTF. The covered CDR3 bases are TGTGCCAGCAGCTATGGGGATTCCGACTACACC.

In regard to this clone: Gene and germline names: mouse. From the germline J gene comes the end of the CDR3, since the read stops 1 residue before it. V is TRBV31 and J is TRBJ1-5; D is unclear. The V end was cut by 0 bases, the J end by 2 bases, with 8 bases between. Germline CDR1 GKSSPN, CDR2 SITVG. The CDR3 contains 14 residues. CDR3 sequence reads: CAWSLEEHNQAPLF. The covered CDR3 bases are TGTGCCTGGAGTCTAGAGGAGCACAACCAGGCTCCGCTT.

Points on this clone: The genes are named according to mouse. The read terminates 1 residue before the CDR3 end, so the remaining end is supplied by the germline J gene. The chain couples TRBV19 to TRBJ2-3; 10 nucleotides align to TRBD2. The V segment lost 3 bases and the J segment 1 base; nucleotides outside the gene matches: 2. Germline V gene sequence: CDR1 FNHDT, CDR2 SITEND (reference sequence). This CDR3 has 15 amino acids. The chain's CDR3 is CASSTWGGGAETLYF. The part of the CDR3 DNA that was read is TGTGCCAGCAGTACCTGGGGGGGCGGTGCAGAAACGCTGTAT.

About this clone itself: The gene names here belong to mouse. Sequencing ends 1 residue short of the CDR3 end; the germline J gene provides the rest. V gene TRBV29 combines with J gene TRBJ1-1; tentatively, D is TRBD1 (5 bases). Looked up from germline, CDR1 is MSHET and CDR2 is SYDVDS. Between the trimmed V and J ends, which lost 4 bases and 0 bases, there was a span of 6 bases. The CDR3 extends over 13 amino acids. The covered CDR3 bases are TGTGCTAGCAGTTCGGGACAGAACACAGAAGTCTTC. Its protein is CASSSGQNTEVF. The full-length CDR3 reads as CASSSGQNTEVFF.

This clone has a handful of counts. The gene names given are mouse names. The sequenced fragment ends 1 residue before the CDR3 boundary, so the rest is inferred from the germline J gene. The chain links TRBV2 to TRBJ2-5; D is uncertain. Trimming took off 0 bases at V and 5 bases at J, with 3 bases between the two ends. From germline, CDR1 is LGHNA and CDR2 YSYQKL. The CDR3 has 12 amino acids. The CDR3 bases that were read are TGTGCCAGCAGCCAAGACACAGACACCCAGTAC. Its protein is CASSQDTDTQY. The full CDR3 sequence reads CASSQDTDTQYF.

As regards this clone: Germline and genes: mouse. The sequence runs out 1 residue before the end of the CDR3; the remainder is reconstructed from the germline J gene. The chain combines TRBV15 with TRBJ2-2, with 10 bases matching TRBD1. The CDR3 extends over 14 amino acids. With V trimmed by 5 bases and J by 4 bases, 1 base remained unmatched. Germline V gene lookup returns CDR1 SGHND and CDR2 FRSKSL. The chain's CDR3 is CASSRTGGTGQLYF. The sequenced CDR3 bases are TGTGCCAGCAGTAGGACAGGGGGCACCGGGCAGCTCTAC.

A remark on this clone: These gene names are mouse names. The sequence runs out 1 residue before the end of the CDR3; the remainder is reconstructed from the germline J gene. V gene TRBV26 combines with J gene TRBJ2-1; TRBD2 is a possible D gene (5 bases). Germline CDR1 KGHPV, CDR2 FQNQEV (reference sequence). V lost 2 bases and J 0 bases, leaving 5 bases between the germline ends. This CDR3 has 14 amino acids. The covered CDR3 bases are TGTGCCAGCAGTCTGCTGGGTAACTATGCTGAGCAGTTC. The encoded protein is CASSLLGNYAEQF. In full, the CDR3 reads CASSLLGNYAEQFF.

As for this clone: Mouse names are used for the genes. The CDR3 extends 1 residue past the end of the read, so its final part is completed from the germline J gene. J is TRBJ1-5 and V is TRBV26; maybe TRBD1 (6 bases). The CDR3 spans 12 residues. The V gene lost 4 bases and the J gene lost 5 bases, with 6 bases spanning the gap. Germline V gene data show CDR1 as KGHPV and CDR2 as FQNQEV (reference sequence). This chain's CDR3 is CASSRQDQAPLF. The sequenced part of the CDR3 DNA is TGTGCCAGCAGTCGACAGGACCAGGCTCCGCTT. The full variable domain, with the rest looked up from reference TRBV26 and TRBJ1-5, is NSKVIQTPRYLVKGQGQKAKMRCIPEKGHPVVFWYQQNKNNEFKFLINFQNQEVLQQIDMTEKRFSAECPSNSPCSLEIQSSEAGDSALYLCASSRQDQAPLFGEGTRLSVL.

The table lists this clone with a few counts. The gene symbols are mouse symbols. The observed sequence ends 1 residue before the CDR3 terminus, with the missing tail filled in from the germline J gene. This rearrangement joins TRBV26 to TRBJ2-2; the match to TRBD1 covers 11 bases. This CDR3 has 16 amino acids. J was trimmed by 4 bases and V by 3 bases; bases with no gene match: 4. Germline lookup yields CDR1 KGHPV and CDR2 FQNQEV (reference sequence). CDR3 residues: CASSLGTGGGTGQLYF. The sequenced CDR3 bases are TGTGCCAGCAGTCTCGGGACAGGGGGAGGCACCGGGCAGCTCTAC.

Notes on this clone: Each gene name is a mouse one. Incomplete CDR3 DNA: TGTGCCAGCTCTCGATCTGCTGCAGAAACGCTGTAT. Amino acids: CASSRSAAETLY. The whole CDR3 sequence reads CASSRSAAETLYF. V gene TRBV12-1 combines with J gene TRBJ2-3; D unresolved. The read terminates 1 residue ahead of where the CDR3 ends, so the germline J gene completes it. V was pared by 2 bases and J by 2 bases, with 7 bases between. CDR1 and CDR2 from the germline V gene are SGHSN and HYEKVE. The CDR3 consists of 13 residues.

This clone was found a few times. Gene names and germline refer to mouse. Read sequence stops 1 residue before the CDR3 end, and the germline J gene provides the missing end. The chain couples TRBV26 to TRBJ2-2; no firm D call. The CDR3 contains 12 residues. Germline CDR1 is KGHPV and CDR2 is FQNQEV (reference sequence). Trimming pared 2 bases from V and 4 bases from J, leaving 2 bases between. CDR3 DNA (partial): TGTGCCAGCAGTCTGAGCACCGGGCAGCTCTAC. This sequence encodes CASSLSTGQLY. The full CDR3 reads CASSLSTGQLYF.

This clone has more than one count but fewer than ten. Germline and genes: mouse. From the germline J gene comes the end of the CDR3, since the read stops 1 residue before it. The chain recombines TRBV12-2 with TRBJ2-3; possibly TRBD1 for D (5 bases). The CDR3 runs 15 residues. V was shortened by 1 base and J by 0 bases, with 10 bases between the two germline ends. Germline V gene sequence: CDR1 SGHLS, CDR2 HYDKME. CDR3 residues: CASSLADSSAETLYF. The part of the CDR3 DNA that was read is TGTGCCAGCTCTCTAGCTGACAGTAGTGCAGAAACGCTGTAT.

This clone has more than one count but fewer than ten. Gene names follow the mouse nomenclature. The read comes to an end 1 residue before the CDR3 does, leaving the germline J gene to fill in the end. The rearrangement links TRBV2 to TRBJ2-1, with a possible D match to TRBD2 (7 bases). V shed 0 bases and J shed 6 bases, with 12 bases lying between them. CDR3 size: 15 residues. The germline V gene encodes CDR1 LGHNA and CDR2 YSYQKL. The sequenced CDR3 bases are TGTGCCAGCAGCCAAGATTGGGGGGCGCTTGCTGAGCAGTTC. Protein product: CASSQDWGALAEQF. The CDR3 reads in full as CASSQDWGALAEQFF.

This clone was observed a handful of times. The gene symbols are mouse symbols. The CDR3 end is not reached by the read, which stops 1 residue before it; the germline J gene fills it in. V and J are TRBV26 and TRBJ2-4; 7 nucleotides align to TRBD1. Losses at the gene ends were 8 bases for V and 4 bases for J; bases not matched to a gene: 6. This CDR3 contains 13 residues. From germline, CDR1 is KGHPV and CDR2 FQNQEV (reference sequence). CDR3 region: CASAPGQKNTLYF. Partial CDR3 DNA: TGTGCCAGCGCCCCGGGACAGAAAAACACCTTGTAC.

This clone was detected only a few times. Mouse names are used for the genes. The read stops 1 residue short of the end of the CDR3; the missing end is completed from the germline J gene. This chain joins TRBV3 and TRBJ2-3; 11 nucleotides align to TRBD2. The V gene's germline CDR1 is SNHLY and CDR2 FYNGKV (reference sequence). Trimming at V came to 5 bases and at J to 3 bases, leaving 4 bases not matched to a gene. CDR3 length: 15 residues. CDR3 DNA, as far as it was read: TGTGCCAGCAGCCCGTGGACTGGGGGGGCAGAAACGCTGTAT. Translating gives CASSPWTGGAETLY. The entire CDR3 sequence reads CASSPWTGGAETLYF. Looking up the rest from reference TRBV3 and TRBJ2-3 gives the full variable domain: GPKVLQIPSHQIIDMGQMVTLNCDPVSNHLYFYWYKQILGQQMEFLVNFYNGKVMEKSKLFKDQFSVERPDGSYFTLKIQPTALEDSAVYFCASSPWTGGAETLYFGSGTRLTVL.

To note about this clone: Germline and genes here are mouse. The sequence runs out 1 residue before the end of the CDR3; the remainder is reconstructed from the germline J gene. V is TRBV26 and J is TRBJ2-1, with a weak D call TRBD1 (6 bases). Germline assignment: CDR1 KGHPV and CDR2 FQNQEV (reference sequence). V shed 6 bases and J shed 1 base, with 10 bases lying between them. The CDR3 runs to 14 residues. Partial CDR3 DNA: TGTGCCAGCAGCCCGGGACACAACTATGCTGAGCAGTTC. It codes for CASSPGHNYAEQF. The CDR3 reads in full as CASSPGHNYAEQFF.

As to this clone: These gene names are mouse names. Coverage ceases 1 residue before the CDR3 finishes, and the germline J gene fills in the end. The chain recombines TRBV15 with TRBJ2-4; D might be TRBD2 (6 bases). The CDR3 is 13 residues long. Germline loops: CDR1 SGHND, CDR2 FRSKSL. V lost 1 base and J lost 4, with 6 bases in between. The covered CDR3 bases are TGTGCCAGCAGTTTAGTGGGGGAAAACACCTTGTAC. This translates into CASSLVGENTLY. The whole CDR3 protein reads CASSLVGENTLYF.